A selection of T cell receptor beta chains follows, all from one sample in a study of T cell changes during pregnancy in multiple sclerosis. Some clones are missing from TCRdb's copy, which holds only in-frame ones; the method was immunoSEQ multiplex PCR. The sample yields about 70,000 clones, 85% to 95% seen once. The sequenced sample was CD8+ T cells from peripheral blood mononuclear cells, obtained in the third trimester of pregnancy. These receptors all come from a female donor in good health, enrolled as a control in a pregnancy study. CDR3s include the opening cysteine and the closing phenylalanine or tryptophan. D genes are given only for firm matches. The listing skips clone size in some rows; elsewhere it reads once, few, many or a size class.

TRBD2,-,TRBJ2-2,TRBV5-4,TGTGCCAGCGCCCCCCGGGGGGTCGTGCACACCGGGGAGCTGTTTTTT,CASAPRGVVHTGELFF
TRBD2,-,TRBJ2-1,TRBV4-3,TGCGCCAGCAGCCCTCAGCCGGCGGGGGGTACCTACAATGAGCAGTTCTTC,CASSPQPAGGTYNEQFF
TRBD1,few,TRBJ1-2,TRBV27,TGTGCCAGCAGTCACGGGACAGATTTTGGCTACACCTTC,CASSHGTDFGYTF
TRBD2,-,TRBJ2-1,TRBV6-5,TGTGCCAGCAGTTCTCTAGCGGGGGGAATATACAATGAGCAGTTCTTC,CASSSLAGGIYNEQFF
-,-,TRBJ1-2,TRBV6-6,TGTGCCAGCAGTTCCCCCGACAGAACTTATGGCTACACCTTC,CASSSPDRTYGYTF
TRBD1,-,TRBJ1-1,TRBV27,TGTGCCAGCAGTACGGGACAGTTGAACACTGAAGCTTTCTTT,CASSTGQLNTEAFF
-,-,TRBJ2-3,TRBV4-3,TGCGCCAGCAGCCAATCTATGACTAGATCCACAGATACGCAGTATTTT,CASSQSMTRSTDTQYF
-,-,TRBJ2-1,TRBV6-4,TGTGCCAGCAGTGACTCCCTATTCGATGAGCAGTTCTTC,CASSDSLFDEQFF
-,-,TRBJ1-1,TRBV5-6,TGTGCCAGCAGCTTTCAAGCGGACACTGAAGCTTTCTTT,CASSFQADTEAFF
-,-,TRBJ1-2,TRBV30,TGTGCCTGGTCCCACTCCAGGGACTATGGCTACACCTTC,CAWSHSRDYGYTF
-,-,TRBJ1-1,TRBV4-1,TGCGCCAGCAGCCCGACACAGGGATTCGGTGAAGCTTTCTTT,CASSPTQGFGEAFF
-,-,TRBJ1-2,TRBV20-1,TGCAGTGCAAAGGACAGCTTTTTCTACACCTTC,CSAKDSFFYTF
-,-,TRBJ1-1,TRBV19,TGTGCCAGTACGGGGGGCCTGAACACTGAAGCTTTCTTT,CASTGGLNTEAFF
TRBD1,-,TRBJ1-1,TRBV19,TGTGCCAGTACTTGGACAGGGCTGGGAACTGAAGCTTTCTTT,CASTWTGLGTEAFF
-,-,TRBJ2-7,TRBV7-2,TGTGCCAGCAGCTTGGACTTAAGTTTTAGGGTTGACGAGCAGTACTTC,CASSLDLSFRVDEQYF
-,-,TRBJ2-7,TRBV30,TGTGCCTGGAGATTGTCTGCAGCCTACGAGCAGTACTTC,CAWRLSAAYEQYF
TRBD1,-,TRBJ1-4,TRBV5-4,TGTGCCAGCAGAACCGGGACAGGGGGAGAGGAACTGTTTTTT,CASRTGTGGEELFF
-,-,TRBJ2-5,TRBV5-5,TGTGCCAGCAGCTTGGAGGACAGCCAAGAGACCCAGTACTTC,CASSLEDSQETQYF
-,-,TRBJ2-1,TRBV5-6,TGTGCCAGCAGCCCGACTGCGAATGAGCAGTTCTTC,CASSPTANEQFF
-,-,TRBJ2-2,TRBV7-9,TGTGCCAGCAGCTTAGGGGGGACAACGAACACCGGGGAGCTGTTTTTT,CASSLGGTTNTGELFF
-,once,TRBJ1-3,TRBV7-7,TGTGCCACAACCCTTGGGGCAGTTACTGCAAACACCATATATTTT,CATTLGAVTANTIYF
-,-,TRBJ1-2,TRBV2,TGTGCCAGCGGACTGGATGGCTACACCTTC,CASGLDGYTF
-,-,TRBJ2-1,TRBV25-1,TGTGCCAGCAGTGAATCGGCAGGCCGTCATTTTAATGAGCAGTTCTTC,CASSESAGRHFNEQFF
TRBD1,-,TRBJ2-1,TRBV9,TGTGCCAGCAGCCCCCGGGGACAGTGGGATGAGCAGTTCTTC,CASSPRGQWDEQFF